A single TCR beta chain is shown here with its context. Its antigen is not identified. Every sample yielded at least 6 million isolated PBMCs. This specimen comes from a study of blood T cells in healthy people across ages. For the second PCR, which ran for roughly 7 to 11 cycles, a sample-barcoded 5' primer and a J-beta primer mix were used. A tag from a template-switch adaptor with 12 random nucleotides marked each cDNA molecule. TCRdb itself ran the 5' RACE reads through MiXCR, one entry per CDR3 protein. The sample lists 800,000 or so distinct CDR3 sequences, 62% seen once, with approximately 30% in the top ten. Germline V lookup: CDR1 LNHDA, CDR2 SQIVND (reference sequence). CDR3 size: 15 residues. Trimming pared 4 bases from V and 0 bases from J, leaving 9 bases between. Regarding the study as a whole: Strong correlation was found linking TCR beta diversity to naive T cell percentage. Fewer expanded clones and more diversity marked long-lived versus aged donors.

The chain carries TRBV19 and TRBJ1-4; D ambiguous. The TCR comes from a man aged 30 to 39 in good health. Sequenced material: blood. The CDR3 DNA is TGTGCCAGTAGTACTTCAGTCGCAACTAATGAAAAACTGTTTTTT. The encoded protein is CASSTSVATNEKLFF.